These 11 T cell receptor beta chains share one sample of origin, sequenced in a study of T cells in Graves' hyperthyroidism and ophthalmopathy. TCR beta CDR3 regions were amplified from RNA transcripts. HTBI primers were the set used in a first-round RT-PCR of the TCR CDR3. From the multiplex PCR reads, TCRdb called clonotypes with MiXCR, one entry per CDR3 protein. The sample has 500,000 to 650,000 distinct CDR3 sequences, 17% seen once. What was sequenced was blood. These receptors all come from a young woman with Graves' ophthalmopathy.

This clonotype was detected ten times or more. V usage is TRBV27 and J usage is TRBJ2-4; no reliable D call. The germline V gene encodes CDR1 MNHEY and CDR2 SMNVEV (reference sequence). The CDR3 loop spans 13 amino acids. Trimming took 2 bases from V and 6 from J, leaving 8 bases between them. CDR3 residues: CASSLSVRNIQYF. The CDR3 nucleotides read TGTGCCAGCAGTTTAAGTGTCAGAAACATTCAGTACTTC.

This clonotype was counted only a few times. The chain recombines TRBV4-1 with TRBJ1-5; unclear D gene. Per the germline V gene, CDR1 is MGHRA and CDR2 is YSYEKL. The V and J ends lost 4 bases and 0 bases respectively, with 13 bases between them. The CDR3 runs 16 residues. DNA of the CDR3: TGCGCCAGCAGCCGCCAAGCGGAGTATAGCAATCAGCCCCAGCATTTT. Translation: CASSRQAEYSNQPQHF.

The chain joins TRBV29-1 to TRBJ1-1, with D unclear. V lost 5 bases and J lost 3, with 13 bases in between. CDR3 length equals 13 residues. Germline CDR1 reads SQVTM; CDR2 reads ANQGSEA. The CDR3 DNA sequence: TGCAGCGTTATGCTCCTTAGGGACACTGAAGCTTTCTTT. Its translation is CSVMLLRDTEAFF.

This clonotype was counted a few times. The chain couples TRBV5-1 to TRBJ2-7, with D possibly called TRBD1 or TRBD2 (7 bases each). V lost 4 bases and J 2 bases, leaving 16 bases between the germline ends. This CDR3 is 15 amino acids long. The V gene's germline CDR1 is SGHRS and CDR2 YFSETQ. The CDR3 protein is CASSLGGTAPYEQYF. DNA for the CDR3: TGCGCCAGCAGCCTGGGAGGGACAGCGCCCTACGAGCAGTACTTC.

This clonotype was picked up many times. The chain is built from TRBV9 and TRBJ2-5, with TRBD1 as a possible D gene (5 bases). The CDR3 consists of 15 residues. CDR1 SGDLS and CDR2 YYNGEE come from the germline V gene. The V and J ends lost 0 bases and 1 base respectively, with 10 bases between them. CDR3 sequence: CASSVAVGVQETQYF. CDR3 DNA: TGTGCCAGCAGCGTAGCTGTAGGGGTCCAAGAGACCCAGTACTTC.

As concerns this clonotype: Given a much more abundant clone one base away, this may be a read error. This chain uses TRBV30 with TRBJ2-7; D is undetermined. This CDR3 has 14 residues. Germline CDR1 reads GTSNPN; CDR2 reads SVGIG (reference sequence). The V gene lost 2 bases and the J gene lost 0 bases, with 11 bases spanning the gap. CDR3 amino acids: CAWSPTASSYEQYF. The CDR3 DNA follows: TGTGCCTGGAGTCCAACGGCAAGCTCCTACGAGCAGTACTTC.

Points on this clonotype: This may be a read error: a much more frequent sequence differs by one nucleotide. The chain carries TRBV28 and TRBJ1-4; a weak D match, TRBD1 (6 bases). This CDR3 has 19 amino acids. Per germline, CDR1 MDHEN and CDR2 SYDVKM. In nucleotides, the CDR3 is TGTGCCAGCAGTTTATATGTTGATCTGATAGGGGGTTCTAATGAAAAACTGTCTTTT. Translating it yields CASSLYVDLIGGSNEKLSF.

With respect to this clonotype: The junction departs from germline at one end; a sequencing error may be responsible. The chain uses TRBV9 and TRBJ2-5, with 7 positions matching TRBD2. The CDR3 runs to 13 residues. Germline CDR1 is SGDLS and CDR2 is YYNGEE. The CDR3 loop reads CASTPAGQETQCF. In DNA form, the CDR3 reads TGTGCCAGCACCCCAGCGGGGCAAGAGACCCAGTGCTTC.

Many counts were recorded for this clonotype. The V gene is TRBV28, the J gene TRBJ1-1; 9 bases map to TRBD1. This CDR3 contains 14 residues. The germline CDR1 and CDR2 sequences are MDHEN and SYDVKM. Here the CDR3 reads CALGRTGVNTEAFF. The CDR3 DNA follows: TGTGCTCTAGGTAGGACAGGGGTTAACACTGAAGCTTTCTTT.

The chain links TRBV7-9 to TRBJ1-2, with unresolved D. The CDR3 sequence is 19 residues long. V lost 3 bases, J lost 0 bases, and 23 bases lay in between. CDR1 and CDR2 (germline): SEHNR, FQNEAQ (reference sequence). The CDR3: CASSFSLGPAVGTNYGYTF. The DNA for the CDR3 is TGTGCCAGCAGCTTTTCACTCGGACCGGCCGTAGGAACTAACTATGGCTACACCTTC.

This clonotype came up many times. V usage is TRBV13 and J usage is TRBJ2-7; 11 bases fit TRBD2. The V gene's germline CDR1 is PRHDT and CDR2 FYEKMQ (reference sequence). Trimming took 0 bases from V and 3 from J; bases not matched to a gene: 4. The CDR3 is 16 residues long. In nucleotides, the CDR3 is TGTGCCAGCAGCTTAGGCCCTAGCGGGAGGTTCTACGAGCAGTACTTC. This translates into CASSLGPSGRFYEQYF.